This T cell receptor (beta chain) is drawn from a study of T cells in Graves' hyperthyroidism and ophthalmopathy. Study-wide results and limits: Before onset, ophthalmopathy was predicted by the model a median approximately 6.7 months earlier. Ophthalmopathy was told apart from stable hyperthyroidism by a 13 V-J model.

Comment on this clonotype: What it binds is unknown.

RNA transcripts served as the template for amplifying TCR beta CDR3 regions. RT-PCR in the first round (using the HTBI primer set) targeted the TCR CDR3. TCRdb reprocessed the multiplex PCR reads via MiXCR and lists one record per CDR3 protein. The profile shows about 640,000 distinct CDR3 sequences, around 20% of them singletons. Germline lookup yields CDR1 MDHEN and CDR2 SYDVKM. V lost 3 bases and J lost 1, with 15 bases in between. The CDR3 contains 16 residues. The receptor comes from a man aged 25 to 40 with Graves' ophthalmopathy. The specimen was blood. The chain carries TRBV28 and TRBJ1-1; D gene unclear. CDR3 in amino acids: CASSFYRRASNTEAFF. Written as DNA, the CDR3 is TGTGCCAGCAGTTTCTATCGGAGGGCCTCGAACACTGAAGCTTTCTTT.